The T cell receptor beta chain under discussion was sequenced for a study of cytomegalovirus exposure and HLA in healthy donors. Points on this clone: Its antigen is as yet unknown.

Study observations and caveats: Accurate prediction of most subjects' HLA-A and HLA-B alleles from TCR beta sequences was reported. Immune exposure was documented only through CMV serostatus.

The length of the CDR3 is 15 residues. Germline CDR1 and CDR2: MDHEN and SYDVKM. V dropped 6 bases and J dropped 7; count of bases not matched to a gene: 9. This PCR relied on a set of 60 Vbeta primers and 13 Jbeta primers. Only in-frame clones appear in the TCRdb table, and some are missing; sequencing was by immunoSEQ multiplex PCR. The sample includes under 250,000 clones, around 76% of them seen just once. V and J are TRBV28 and TRBJ2-1; TRBD1 agrees at 10 bases. This sequence was found in a man aged 35-49 years in good health and CMV-seropositive. The specimen sequenced was PBMCs. CDR3 region: CASSPGTGEWNEQFF. In DNA, the CDR3 is TGTGCCAGCAGCCCCGGGACAGGGGAGTGGAATGAGCAGTTCTTC.